What follows are 27 T cell receptor beta chains derived from one specimen sequenced in a study of blood T cell repertoires in COVID-19. The repertoire was sequenced with immunoSEQ multiplex PCR; TCRdb's copy has only in-frame clones and lacks some. The data contain about 410,000 clones, about nine tenths of them singletons. The sample taken for sequencing was PBMCs or T cells enriched from blood (not recorded which). All receptors derive from a woman younger than 45 who had recovered from COVID-19.

V usage is TRBV30 and J usage is TRBJ1-6; TRBD1 matches 8 bases. Germline-derived CDR1 and CDR2 are GTSNPN and SVGIG (reference sequence). The CDR3 extends over 15 amino acids. V was clipped by 2 bases and J by 7 bases; unmatched bases: 7. CDR3 residues: CAWSPPGQENSPLHF. DNA for the CDR3: TGTGCCTGGAGTCCCCCGGGACAGGAGAATTCACCCCTCCACTTT.

The chain recombines TRBV3-1 (or the pseudogene TRBV3-2) with TRBJ1-6; TRBD1 aligns across 8 bases. V gave up 4 bases and J gave up 7 bases; unmatched junction bases: 3. Germline V gene data show CDR1 as LGHDT and CDR2 as YNNKEL (reference sequence). This CDR3 has 14 residues. CDR3 sequence reads: CASSPRTGNSPLHF. The DNA of the CDR3 is TGTGCCAGCAGCCCCCGGACAGGGAATTCACCCCTCCACTTT.

This sequence joins TRBV7-9 and TRBJ2-1; D not certain. V gave up 8 bases and J gave up 5 bases, with 4 bases separating them. Looked up from germline, CDR1 is SEHNR and CDR2 is FQNEAQ (reference sequence). The CDR3 has 10 residues. The CDR3 spells CASEDNEQFF. As DNA, the CDR3 is TGTGCCAGCGAGGACAATGAGCAGTTCTTC.

V gene TRBV10-3 combines with J gene TRBJ2-3; D gene ambiguous. V was trimmed by 11 bases and J by 6 bases, leaving 15 bases between them. The germline gives CDR1 ENHRY, CDR2 SYGVKD. This CDR3 is 12 amino acids long. This chain's CDR3 is CAVTSSGDTQYF. CDR3 bases: TGTGCCGTTACGTCCTCAGGCGATACGCAGTATTTT.

The rearrangement uses TRBV19 and TRBJ2-1; the match to TRBD2 covers 7 bases. The J segment lost 4 bases and the V segment lost 1 base, leaving 4 bases of the junction unmatched. The CDR3 length is 15 residues. CDR1 and CDR2 (germline): LNHDA, SQIVND (reference sequence). CDR3 amino acids: CASSIVRGGYNEQFF. CDR3 bases: TGTGCCAGTAGTATAGTCCGCGGGGGATACAATGAGCAGTTCTTC.

This clone appeared once. V is TRBV4-3 and J is TRBJ2-7, with 8 nucleotides matching TRBD1. The V gene end was trimmed by 0 bases and the J gene end by 0 bases; junction bases not matched to a gene: 4. This CDR3 region has 16 residues. Germline V gene sequence: CDR1 LGHNA, CDR2 YSLEER. Here the CDR3 reads CASSQDLGQGSYEQYF. CDR3 bases: TGCGCCAGCAGCCAAGATCTCGGACAGGGCTCCTACGAGCAGTACTTC.

V usage is TRBV7-9 and J usage is TRBJ2-5, with D possibly matching TRBD2 (5 bases). V was clipped by 1 base and J by 5 bases, with 14 bases between them. Germline loops: CDR1 SEHNR, CDR2 FQNEAQ (reference sequence). The length of the CDR3 is 15 residues. DNA for the CDR3: TGTGCCAGCAGCTTAGGAGGACTCCCCGTGGAGACCCAGTACTTC. This translates into CASSLGGLPVETQYF.

The chain uses TRBV7-6 and TRBJ2-1; 7 bases are a match to TRBD2. The CDR3 has 13 residues. Germline lookup yields CDR1 SGHVS and CDR2 FNYEAQ. After removal of 4 bases from V and 5 bases from J, the junction contained 2 bases not matched to a gene. The CDR3 bases are TGTGCCAGCAGCTCTCTAGCGGACAATGAGCAGTTCTTC. Protein sequence: CASSSLADNEQFF.

The sample holds one count of this clone. The rearrangement links TRBV7-6 to TRBJ2-3, with D perhaps matching TRBD1 (6 bases). Between the trimmed V and J ends, which lost 4 bases and 0 bases, there was a span of 14 bases. The germline gives CDR1 SGHVS, CDR2 FNYEAQ. The CDR3 extends over 16 amino acids. CDR3 sequence reads: CASSSTGYTSTDTQYF. The CDR3 coding sequence is TGTGCCAGCAGCTCAACAGGGTACACTAGCACAGATACGCAGTATTTT.

The V and J genes are TRBV19 and TRBJ1-5; 9 positions agree with TRBD1. This CDR3 has 16 amino acids. Germline CDR1 and CDR2: LNHDA and SQIVND (reference sequence). The V and J ends lost 1 base and 5 bases, in that order; junction bases with no gene match: 6. The DNA of the CDR3 is TGTGCCAGTAGTATAGGGGACAGGGAGGGGTATCAGCCCCAGCATTTT. It specifies CASSIGDREGYQPQHF.

This clone was observed a handful of times. CDR3 sequence: CASSTMGLAGGPSSYNEQFF. CDR3 DNA sequence: TGTGCCAGCAGTACTATGGGACTAGCGGGAGGGCCAAGCTCCTACAATGAGCAGTTCTTC. The V gene is TRBV28, the J gene TRBJ2-1; 16 nucleotides agree with TRBD2. V was pared by 5 bases and J by 0 bases, with 10 bases of the junction left unmatched. Germline loops: CDR1 MDHEN, CDR2 SYDVKM. The CDR3 is 20 amino acids.

The chain carries TRBV7-7 and TRBJ2-5; no definite D call. V gave up 4 bases and J gave up 4 bases, with 16 bases separating them. Germline CDR1 reads SSHAT; CDR2 reads FNYEAQ (reference sequence). The CDR3 consists of 15 residues. The CDR3 spells CASSSARDHAETQYF. In nucleotides, the CDR3 is TGTGCCAGCAGCTCGGCTAGAGATCACGCAGAGACCCAGTACTTC.

CDR3: CASGKTATYGYTF. The CDR3 DNA reads TGTGCCAGCGGAAAGACAGCGACTTATGGCTACACCTTC. The rearrangement joins TRBV27 to TRBJ1-2; D may be TRBD1 (5 bases). The CDR3 is 13 amino acids. The V end was cut by 8 bases, the J end by 5 bases, with 15 bases between. Germline V gene data show CDR1 as MNHEY and CDR2 as SMNVEV (reference sequence).

The chain recombines TRBV7-8 with TRBJ2-2, with D possibly TRBD1 on 5 matching bases. Germline CDR1 reads SGHVS; CDR2 reads FQNEAQ. The CDR3 totals 15 residues. V was pared by 2 bases and J by 7 bases, with 14 bases between. CDR3 protein: CASSLIGAPVGELFF. For the CDR3, the DNA is TGTGCCAGCAGCTTAATTGGGGCTCCAGTCGGGGAGCTGTTTTTT.

Notes on this clone: Other DNA sequences within the sample encode an identical CDR3. V is TRBV6-5 and J is TRBJ2-7, with D maybe TRBD1 (6 bases). The CDR3 sequence is 13 residues long. CDR1 MNHEY and CDR2 SVGAGI come from the germline V gene. Trimming took 5 bases from V and 2 from J, leaving 10 bases between them. The CDR3 loop reads CASSLQGTYEQYF. CDR3 DNA sequence: TGTGCCAGCAGTCTACAGGGTACCTACGAGCAGTACTTC.

J is TRBJ2-7 and V is TRBV12-3 or TRBV12-4; D is possibly TRBD2 (7 bases). The CDR3 length is 13 residues. The ends were cut back, 7 bases at V and 5 bases at J, with 15 bases in the middle. In nucleotides, the CDR3 is TGTGCCAGCACCTGGGGGCTAGCGGACGAGCAGTACTTC. Its protein is CASTWGLADEQYF.

This chain connects TRBV7-9 to TRBJ2-7; 9 bases match TRBD1. Germline trimming cut 5 bases from V and 8 bases from J; bases unmatched to any gene: 10. The CDR3 totals 14 residues. Germline V gene sequence: CDR1 SEHNR, CDR2 FQNEAQ (reference sequence). CDR3 sequence: CASSPRDRAPQQYF. The DNA for the CDR3 is TGTGCCAGCAGCCCGCGGGACAGGGCCCCTCAGCAGTACTTC.

V usage is TRBV12-2 and J usage is TRBJ2-7; the DNA was not compared with TRBD1, the D call given in the table. TRBV12-2 is termed a pseudogene. This CDR3 comprises 18 residues. The DNA of the CDR3 is TGTGCAAGTCGCTTAGTTTCTGTTAGGACAGGTCATTCCCACGAGCAGTACTTC. It codes for CASRLVSVRTGHSHEQYF.

The V gene is TRBV28, the J gene TRBJ2-6; 12 bases align to TRBD1. V lost 6 bases and J lost 1; bases outside the gene matches: 7. CDR3 length equals 18 residues. The germline V gene has CDR1 MDHEN and CDR2 SYDVKM. The CDR3 loop reads CASRGRGQGASGANVLTF. The CDR3 DNA reads as TGTGCCAGCAGGGGAAGGGGACAGGGGGCGTCTGGGGCCAACGTCCTGACTTTC.

V and J are TRBV5-3 and TRBJ1-4, with D maybe TRBD1 (6 bases). TRBV5-3 is an ORF, with its function uncertain. CDR3 length: 14 residues. V was shortened by 3 bases and J by 4 bases, with 10 bases between the two germline ends. In nucleotides, the CDR3 is TGTGCCAGAAGCTGGACAGAGCATAATGAAAAACTGTTTTTT. The encoded protein is CARSWTEHNEKLFF.

The rearrangement uses TRBV4-1 and TRBJ1-2, with D unresolved. Germline CDR1 MGHRA, CDR2 YSYEKL. The length of the CDR3 is 18 residues. The V and J ends lost 4 bases and 1 base respectively, with 22 bases between them. The CDR3 nucleotides are TGCGCCAGCAGCCGATTCTCCCAAGGCGGCAGCTTTAACTATGGCTACACCTTC. Its translation is CASSRFSQGGSFNYGYTF.

This sequence joins TRBV7-9 and TRBJ1-1; 7 positions agree with TRBD1. J lost 6 bases, V lost 4 bases, and 14 bases had no gene match. The germline gives CDR1 SEHNR, CDR2 FQNEAQ (reference sequence). The CDR3 contains 16 residues. CDR3 residues: CASSSWTGPKVPEAFF. In nucleotides, the CDR3 is TGTGCCAGCAGCTCATGGACAGGCCCGAAGGTTCCTGAAGCTTTCTTT.

This rearrangement joins TRBV2 to TRBJ1-2; D might be TRBD1 (6 bases). V lost 7 bases and J 4 bases, leaving 13 bases between the germline ends. The CDR3 runs 13 residues. The germline V gene has CDR1 SNHLY and CDR2 FYNNEI. The CDR3, as DNA: TGTGCCAGCAACCTACAGGGTTCCTATGGCTACACCTTC. This sequence encodes CASNLQGSYGYTF.

This clone was observed a single time. The V and J genes are TRBV10-3 and TRBJ2-6; D possibly corresponds to TRBD1 (5 bases). Trimming took 6 bases from V and 0 from J, leaving 24 bases between them. CDR3 length: 20 residues. CDR1 is ENHRY and CDR2 is SYGVKD in the germline V gene. The CDR3 nucleotides are TGTGCCATCAGCCCTGTCGACAACAGGCGTCATAGCTCTGGGGCCAACGTCCTGACTTTC. Residues: CAISPVDNRRHSSGANVLTF.

This chain uses TRBV28 with TRBJ1-6, with TRBD1 identical over 11 bases. This CDR3 region has 17 residues. From germline, CDR1 is MDHEN and CDR2 SYDVKM. V trimming: 5 bases; J trimming: 7 bases; junction bases outside the gene matches: 10. Here the CDR3 reads CASSPTLGQGGNSPLHF. The CDR3 region has the DNA TGTGCCAGCAGTCCGACCTTGGGACAGGGGGGAAATTCACCCCTCCACTTT.

This chain joins TRBV19 and TRBJ2-7, with no clear D. Trimming left V 2 bases short and J 0 bases short, with 8 bases between. The germline CDR1 and CDR2 sequences are LNHDA and SQIVND (reference sequence). The CDR3 consists of 14 residues. CDR3: CASSIQDSSYEQYF. The DNA for the CDR3 is TGTGCCAGTAGTATACAGGATAGCTCCTACGAGCAGTACTTC. Looking up the rest from reference TRBV19 and TRBJ2-7 gives the full variable domain: DGGITQSPKYLFRKEGQNVTLSCEQNLNHDAMYWYRQDPGQGLRLIYYSQIVNDFQKGDIAEGYSVSREKKESFPLTVTSAQKNPTAFYLCASSIQDSSYEQYFGPGTRLTVT.

This chain connects TRBV9 to TRBJ1-6, with 8 bases aligning to TRBD1. This CDR3 comprises 15 residues. The V and J ends lost 1 base and 9 bases, in that order; junction bases with no gene match: 6. Per germline, CDR1 SGDLS and CDR2 YYNGEE. The CDR3 DNA reads as TGTGCCAGCAGCGTAACCGAGCAGGGGGCTTCACCCCTCCACTTT. It encodes CASSVTEQGASPLHF.